The 26 T cell receptor beta chains presented below share a single source sample, sequenced in a study of Graves' ophthalmopathy and Graves' hyperthyroidism. The TCR beta CDR3 regions underwent amplification from RNA transcripts. Second-round multiplex PCR came after first-round RT-PCR with HTBI primers. Via MiXCR, TCRdb re-called the multiplex PCR reads, giving one row per CDR3 protein. The repertoire has fewer than 600,000 distinct CDR3 sequences, around an eighth of them found once; the top ten carry approximately 9.8%. The sample was blood. The receptors originated from a woman aged 25 to 39 with Graves' ophthalmopathy.

The table lists this clonotype with many counts. CDR3 coding DNA: TGTGCCAGTGGACAGATCAATCAGCCCCAGCATTTT. As protein: CASGQINQPQHF. The rearrangement links TRBV28 to TRBJ1-5; a weak D match, TRBD1 (6 bases). Per germline, CDR1 MDHEN and CDR2 SYDVKM. The length of the CDR3 is 12 residues. V was pared by 9 bases and J by 3 bases, with 9 bases between.

This clonotype was seen at least ten times. V gene TRBV5-1 combines with J gene TRBJ1-1; D is possibly TRBD1 (6 bases). From germline, CDR1 is SGHRS and CDR2 YFSETQ. The CDR3 is made up of 14 amino acids. The ends were cut back, 4 bases at V and 0 bases at J, with 10 bases in the middle. The CDR3 DNA reads as TGCGCCAGCAGCCACCAGGGGCTGAACACTGAAGCTTTCTTT. Its protein product is CASSHQGLNTEAFF.

This clonotype came up many times. The chain links TRBV6-5 to TRBJ1-5; no clear D. CDR1 and CDR2 from the germline V gene are MNHEY and SVGAGI. The CDR3 extends over 15 amino acids. Trimming stripped 2 bases from V and 7 bases from J, with 15 bases between. The CDR3 sequence: CASSYGRVSSQPQHF. For the CDR3, the DNA is TGTGCCAGCAGTTACGGCCGGGTCTCCTCCCAGCCCCAGCATTTT.

This clonotype was counted a few times. The J gene is TRBJ1-1, the V gene TRBV3-1, with D perhaps matching TRBD1 (6 bases). The germline CDR1 and CDR2 sequences are LGHDT and YNNKEL (reference sequence). V lost 1 base and J lost 8, with 14 bases in between. The CDR3 contains 14 residues. This CDR3 is CASSQVQGRMEAFF. The CDR3 DNA reads as TGTGCCAGCAGCCAAGTACAGGGAAGAATGGAAGCTTTCTTT.

This clonotype occurred many times. V usage is TRBV12-3 or TRBV12-4 and J usage is TRBJ1-1; D call uncertain. CDR3 length: 15 amino acids. Trimming removed 6 bases at V and 5 bases at J, with 19 bases between. DNA for the CDR3: TGTGCCAGCAGGAATGTCCGAGGGAAAGGAACTGAAGCTTTCTTT. Its protein product is CASRNVRGKGTEAFF.

This clonotype has only a few counts. The genes are TRBV6-5 and TRBJ1-2, with 8 nucleotides matching TRBD1. The CDR3 is 13 amino acids. Germline loops: CDR1 MNHEY, CDR2 SVGAGI. V trimming: 6 bases; J trimming: 10 bases; junction bases outside the gene matches: 10. CDR3 sequence (DNA): TGTGCCAGCAGATACCCGGGACAGGTTGTCTACACCTTC. Translating gives CASRYPGQVVYTF.

This clonotype has a count of ten or more. The rearrangement uses TRBV5-1 and TRBJ2-7, with 7 bases aligning to TRBD1. The germline V gene has CDR1 SGHRS and CDR2 YFSETQ. The CDR3 covers 14 residues. The V segment lost 1 base and the J segment 4 bases; nucleotides outside the gene matches: 5. CDR3: CASSLTRQGYEQYF. The CDR3 nucleotides read TGCGCCAGCAGCTTGACCCGACAGGGTTACGAGCAGTACTTC.

This clonotype was detected many times. The chain couples TRBV12-3 or TRBV12-4 to TRBJ1-2; D is unclear. The CDR3 loop spans 13 amino acids. The ends were cut back, 9 bases at V and 2 bases at J, with 13 bases in the middle. The CDR3 sequence is CASSPGVNYGYTF. The CDR3 bases are TGTGCCAGTTCTCCGGGCGTGAACTATGGCTACACCTTC.

This clonotype was seen ten or more times. The gene calls are TRBV19 and TRBJ2-2; a possible D gene is TRBD1 (5 bases). CDR1 and CDR2 (germline): LNHDA, SQIVND (reference sequence). This CDR3 comprises 15 residues. With 10 bases removed from V and 6 bases from J, the gap between germline ends came to 21 bases. The CDR3 DNA is TGTGCCACCCAAGCCCCCATAGGGGTCGCCGGGGAGCTGTTTTTT. Translation gives CATQAPIGVAGELFF.

This clonotype was detected many times. This rearrangement joins TRBV20-1 to TRBJ1-3; maybe TRBD1 (6 bases). CDR3 length: 14 amino acids. Germline V gene lookup returns CDR1 DFQATT and CDR2 SNEGSKA (reference sequence). The V gene lost 3 bases and the J gene lost 2 bases, with 11 bases spanning the gap. CDR3: CSASLGGTGNTIYF. The CDR3 DNA sequence: TGCAGTGCTAGTCTGGGGGGCACTGGAAACACCATATATTTT.

The J gene is TRBJ2-7, the V gene TRBV28, with D possibly being TRBD1 (5 bases). V lost 7 bases and J lost 2, with 9 bases in between. CDR3 size: 12 residues. The germline V gene has CDR1 MDHEN and CDR2 SYDVKM. The CDR3 is CASKGQPYEQYF. CDR3 DNA sequence: TGTGCCAGCAAAGGACAACCCTACGAGCAGTACTTC.

This clonotype came up many times. V is TRBV6-1 and J is TRBJ2-7, with TRBD1 matching 7 bases. The CDR3 consists of 15 residues. V lost 5 bases and J lost 0; bases outside the gene matches: 7. Germline loops: CDR1 MNHNS, CDR2 SASEGT. For the CDR3, the DNA is TGTGCCAGCAGTCCGGACAGGAAGAACTCCTACGAGCAGTACTTC. Amino acid sequence: CASSPDRKNSYEQYF.

Only a few counts were recorded for this clonotype. A single base separates this from a much larger clone, so it may be a read error. This chain joins TRBV27 and TRBJ2-7; 7 bases agree with TRBD2. Germline trimming cut 8 bases from V and 7 bases from J; bases unmatched to any gene: 11. Germline V gives CDR1 MNHEY, CDR2 SMNVEV (reference sequence). The CDR3 extends over 13 amino acids. The CDR3 loop reads CASWHGAGREQYF. In DNA, the CDR3 is TGTGCCAGCTGGCACGGTGCCGGGAGGGAGCAGTACTTC.

V usage is TRBV28 and J usage is TRBJ2-7, with TRBD2 identical over 8 bases. J gave up 4 bases and V 7 bases, and 9 bases lay outside the gene matches. Germline V gene data show CDR1 as MDHEN and CDR2 as SYDVKM. This CDR3 comprises 14 residues. CDR3 bases: TGTGCCAGCACCAGGTCGGGGGGGCGGTACGAGCAGTACTTC. This codes for CASTRSGGRYEQYF.

This clonotype has ten or more counts. This rearrangement joins TRBV11-3 to TRBJ2-5; D unclear. V lost 1 base and J lost 5, with 8 bases in between. The CDR3 contains 13 residues. Germline-derived CDR1 and CDR2 are SGHNT and YENEEA. The CDR3 DNA is TGTGCCAGCAGCTTAGTCTATGGGGAGACCCAGTACTTC. Translation: CASSLVYGETQYF.

About this clonotype itself: A much larger clone lies one base from this, so it may be a read error. J is TRBJ1-1 and V is TRBV29-1; TRBD1 matches 7 bases. Looked up from germline, CDR1 is SQVTM and CDR2 is ANQGSEA. The CDR3 consists of 13 residues. CDR3 DNA sequence: TGCAGCGTTGGGGGGACAGCAAACATTGAAGCTTTCTTT. Its translation: CSVGGTANIEAFF.

The chain has TRBV7-3 and TRBJ2-2; 7 bases line up with TRBD1. Germline-derived CDR1 and CDR2 are SGHTA and FQGTGA. V lost 5 bases and J lost 3; bases outside the gene matches: 6. There are 15 residues in the CDR3. The CDR3 protein is CASSRQGEYTGELFF. The CDR3 coding sequence is TGTGCCAGCAGCCGCCAGGGGGAGTACACCGGGGAGCTGTTTTTT.

J is TRBJ2-2 and V is TRBV7-3; possibly TRBD1 for D (5 bases). The CDR3 is 13 residues long. The ends were cut back, 5 bases at V and 4 bases at J, with 8 bases in the middle. CDR1 and CDR2 (germline): SGHTA, FQGTGA. DNA of the CDR3: TGTGCCAGCAGCGAGGACATCACCGGGGAGCTGTTTTTT. It codes for CASSEDITGELFF.

This sequence joins TRBV4-1 and TRBJ2-7, with D possibly TRBD1 on 5 matching bases. The CDR3 extends over 14 amino acids. Trimming cost V 0 bases and J 0 bases, with 6 bases left between them. Germline V lookup: CDR1 MGHRA, CDR2 YSYEKL. The CDR3 reads CASSQDRDSYEQYF. In DNA, the CDR3 is TGCGCCAGCAGCCAAGACAGGGACTCCTACGAGCAGTACTTC.

This clonotype was seen many times. The rearrangement joins TRBV6-1 to TRBJ1-6; D is possibly TRBD1 (5 bases). The germline gives CDR1 MNHNS, CDR2 SASEGT. CDR3 length: 14 amino acids. Trimming cost V 7 bases and J 6 bases, with 13 bases left between them. For the CDR3, the DNA is TGTGCCAGCAAGGCAGGGTTAGGTAATTCACCCCTCCACTTT. It codes for CASKAGLGNSPLHF.

The chain combines TRBV6-1 with TRBJ2-4; 8 bases align to TRBD1. With 8 bases clipped from V and 1 base from J, the junction kept 4 bases outside the gene matches. CDR1 and CDR2 (germline): MNHNS, SASEGT. The CDR3 has 14 residues. Here the CDR3 reads CASLGDRAKNIQYF. CDR3 nucleotides: TGTGCCAGCCTCGGGGACAGGGCCAAAAACATTCAGTACTTC.

Only a few counts were recorded for this clonotype. This may come from a read error, since a much larger clone is one base off. The chain combines TRBV27 with TRBJ1-1; a weak D match, TRBD1 (5 bases). The V end lost 6 bases, the J end lost 1 base, and 9 bases lay between the germline ends. This CDR3 contains 13 residues. From germline, CDR1 is MNHEY and CDR2 SMNVEV (reference sequence). CDR3 in amino acids: CASRRGGNTEAFF. The CDR3 DNA follows: TGTGCCAGCAGGCGGGGGGGGAACACTGAAGCTTTCTTT.

This clonotype was recorded many times. V is TRBV15 and J is TRBJ2-2; D may be TRBD1 or TRBD2 (6 bases each). Germline values: CDR1 LNHNV, CDR2 YYDKDF (reference sequence). This CDR3 is built from 17 residues. Deletions cut 0 bases from V and 3 bases from J, with 14 bases between. The DNA for the CDR3 is TGTGCCACCAGCAGAGAAGTACGGGGGCCTTACACCGGGGAGCTGTTTTTT. Translating it yields CATSREVRGPYTGELFF. Filled out from reference TRBV15 and TRBJ2-2, the complete variable domain reads DAMVIQNPRYQVTQFGKPVTLSCSQTLNHNVMYWYQQKSSQAPKLLFHYYDKDFNNEADTPDNFQSRRPNTSFCFLDIRSPGLGDTAMYLCATSREVRGPYTGELFFGEGSRLTVL.

In this sample, this clonotype turned up many times. This sequence joins TRBV6-1 and TRBJ1-1; 7 bases fit TRBD1. With V trimmed by 6 bases and J by 3 bases, 4 bases remained unmatched. Germline V gene sequence: CDR1 MNHNS, CDR2 SASEGT. The CDR3 runs to 13 residues. The chain's CDR3 is CASRPGGYTEAFF. DNA of the CDR3: TGTGCCAGCAGACCAGGGGGATACACTGAAGCTTTCTTT.

In its sample, this clonotype was seen a few times. The CDR3 sequence: CSVVKDNTGELFF. CDR3 sequence (DNA): TGCAGCGTTGTGAAGGATAACACCGGGGAGCTGTTTTTT. The chain employs TRBV29-1 and TRBJ2-2; D gene unclear. The germline CDR1 and CDR2 sequences are SQVTM and ANQGSEA. This CDR3 is built from 13 residues. Deletions cut 4 bases from V and 2 bases from J, with 8 bases between.

In this sample, this clonotype turned up once. The conserved phenylalanine or tryptophan is not found at the CDR3 terminus, so this likely reflects a read error. The DNA is left out, because the CDR3 cannot be placed on it with certainty; the CDR3 is given as TCRdb lists it. The gene calls are TRBV7-2 and TRBJ1-1. Germline V lookup: CDR1 SGHTA, CDR2 FQGNSA. The CDR3 comprises 15 residues, both ends counted. The chain's CDR3 is CASSFTRSGNTEACY.